This TCR beta chain emerged from a study of technical replicates of blood from a handful of donors. This CDR3 region has 13 residues. CDR1 and CDR2 from the germline V gene are WNHNN and SYGVQD (reference sequence). Between the trimmed V and J ends, which lost 5 bases and 1 base, there was a span of 8 bases. This clone was picked up a small number of times. TCRdb's copy holds only in-frame clones and misses some; the assay was immunoSEQ multiplex PCR. The profile shows more than 65,000 clones, about 96% of them singletons. Material for sequencing was T cells isolated from PBMCs. This TCR derives from a human donor in good health. The chain carries TRBV10-1 and TRBJ1-1; D unclear. The CDR3 nucleotides are TGCGCCAGCAGTTTTAACAGGAACACTGAAGCTTTCTTT. It translates to CASSFNRNTEAFF.